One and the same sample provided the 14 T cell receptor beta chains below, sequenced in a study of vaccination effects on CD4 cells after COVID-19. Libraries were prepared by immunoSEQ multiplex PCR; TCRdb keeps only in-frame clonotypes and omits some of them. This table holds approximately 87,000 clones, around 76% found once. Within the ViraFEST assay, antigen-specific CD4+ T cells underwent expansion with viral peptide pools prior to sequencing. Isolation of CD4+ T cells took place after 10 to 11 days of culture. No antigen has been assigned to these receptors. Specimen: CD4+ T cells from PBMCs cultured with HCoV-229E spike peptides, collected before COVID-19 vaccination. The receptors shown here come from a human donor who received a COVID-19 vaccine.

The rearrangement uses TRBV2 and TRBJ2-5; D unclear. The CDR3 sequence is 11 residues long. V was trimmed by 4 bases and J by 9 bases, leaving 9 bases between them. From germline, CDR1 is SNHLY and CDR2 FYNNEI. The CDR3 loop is CASSGGDPQYF. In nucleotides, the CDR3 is TGTGCCAGCAGTGGGGGTGATCCCCAGTACTTC.

In nucleotides, the CDR3 is TGTGCCAGCAGCCGGGGGGGGTGGGAGACCCAGTACTTC. The encoded protein is CASSRGGWETQYF. The chain combines TRBV7-3 with TRBJ2-5; 8 nucleotides line up with TRBD2. The germline gives CDR1 SGHTA, CDR2 FQGTGA. After removal of 5 bases from V and 5 bases from J, the junction contained 4 bases not matched to a gene. CDR3 length: 13 amino acids.

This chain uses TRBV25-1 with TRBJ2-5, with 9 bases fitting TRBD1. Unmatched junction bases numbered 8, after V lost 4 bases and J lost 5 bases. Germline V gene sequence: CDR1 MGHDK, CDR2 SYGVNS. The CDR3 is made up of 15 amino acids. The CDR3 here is CASSARQGGGETQYF. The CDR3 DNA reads TGTGCCAGCAGTGCCCGACAGGGGGGCGGCGAGACCCAGTACTTC.

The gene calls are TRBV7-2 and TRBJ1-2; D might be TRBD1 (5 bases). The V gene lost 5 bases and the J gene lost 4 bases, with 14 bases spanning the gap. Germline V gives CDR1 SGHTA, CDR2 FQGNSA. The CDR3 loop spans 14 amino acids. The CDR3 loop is CASSRGITGYGYTF. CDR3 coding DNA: TGTGCCAGCAGCCGGGGGATTACGGGCTATGGCTACACCTTC.

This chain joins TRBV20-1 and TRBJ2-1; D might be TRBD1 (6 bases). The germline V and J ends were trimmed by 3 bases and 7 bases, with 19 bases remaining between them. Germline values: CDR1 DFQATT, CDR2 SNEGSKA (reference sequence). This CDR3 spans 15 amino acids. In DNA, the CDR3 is TGCAGTGCTAGTTGGCGGCAGGGGAGAATAAATGAGCAGTTCTTC. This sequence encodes CSASWRQGRINEQFF.

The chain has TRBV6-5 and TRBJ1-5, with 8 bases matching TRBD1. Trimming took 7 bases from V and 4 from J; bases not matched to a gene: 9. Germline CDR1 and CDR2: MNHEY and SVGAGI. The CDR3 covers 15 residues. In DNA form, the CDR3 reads TGTGCCAGCAAAAAAGACAGGGGACCTAATCAGCCCCAGCATTTT. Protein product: CASKKDRGPNQPQHF.

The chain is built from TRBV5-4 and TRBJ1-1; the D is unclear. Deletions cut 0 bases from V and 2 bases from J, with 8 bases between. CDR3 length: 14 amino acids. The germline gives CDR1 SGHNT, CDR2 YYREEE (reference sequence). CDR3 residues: CASSLVGLNTEAFF. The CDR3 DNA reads TGTGCCAGCAGCTTGGTTGGGTTAAACACTGAAGCTTTCTTT.

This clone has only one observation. Here the CDR3 DNA reads TGCGCCAGCAGCAGAGGACAGGGATACACTGAAGCTTTCTTT. It is translated as CASSRGQGYTEAFF. The chain couples TRBV5-1 to TRBJ1-1, with TRBD1 identical over 8 bases. The ends lost 4 bases at V and 3 bases at J; junction bases unmatched: 5. Germline V CDR1 and CDR2: SGHRS, YFSETQ. The CDR3 spans 14 residues. The full variable domain, with the rest looked up from reference TRBV5-1 and TRBJ1-1, is KAGVTQTPRYLIKTRGQQVTLSCSPISGHRSVSWYQQTPGQGLQFLFEYFSETQRNKGNFPGRFSGRQFSNSRSEMNVSTLELGDSALYLCASSRGQGYTEAFFGQGTRLTVV.

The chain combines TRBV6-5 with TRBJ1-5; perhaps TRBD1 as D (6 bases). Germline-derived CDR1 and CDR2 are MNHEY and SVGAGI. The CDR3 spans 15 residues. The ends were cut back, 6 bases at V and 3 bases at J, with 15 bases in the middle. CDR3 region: CASRRTGTHNQPQHF. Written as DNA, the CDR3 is TGTGCCAGCAGACGAACCGGGACACACAATCAGCCCCAGCATTTT.

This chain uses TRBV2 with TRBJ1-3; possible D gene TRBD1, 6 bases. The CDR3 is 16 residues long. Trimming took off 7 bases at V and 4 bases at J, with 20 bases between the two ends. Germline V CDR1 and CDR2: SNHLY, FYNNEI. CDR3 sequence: CASTLEGGGSGNTIYF. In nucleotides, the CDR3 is TGTGCCAGCACCCTAGAGGGGGGAGGAAGCGGAAACACCATATATTTT.

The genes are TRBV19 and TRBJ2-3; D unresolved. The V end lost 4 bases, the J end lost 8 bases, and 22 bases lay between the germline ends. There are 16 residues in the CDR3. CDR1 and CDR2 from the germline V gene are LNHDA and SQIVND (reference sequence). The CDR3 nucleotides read TGTGCCAGTAGTACGCCGGGTTTTGGTCCCCTTTCTACGCAGTATTTT. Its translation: CASSTPGFGPLSTQYF.

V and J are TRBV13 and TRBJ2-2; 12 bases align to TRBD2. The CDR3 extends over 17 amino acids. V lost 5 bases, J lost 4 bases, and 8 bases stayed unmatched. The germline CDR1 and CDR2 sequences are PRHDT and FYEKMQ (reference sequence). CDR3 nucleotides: TGTGCCAGCAGCCTTCGTACTAGCGGGGGGACCACCGGGGAGCTGTTTTTT. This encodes CASSLRTSGGTTGELFF. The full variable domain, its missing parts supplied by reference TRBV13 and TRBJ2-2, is AAGVIQSPRHLIKEKRETATLKCYPIPRHDTVYWYQQGPGQDPQFLISFYEKMQSDKGSIPDRFSAQQFSDYHSELNMSSLELGDSALYFCASSLRTSGGTTGELFFGEGSRLTVL.

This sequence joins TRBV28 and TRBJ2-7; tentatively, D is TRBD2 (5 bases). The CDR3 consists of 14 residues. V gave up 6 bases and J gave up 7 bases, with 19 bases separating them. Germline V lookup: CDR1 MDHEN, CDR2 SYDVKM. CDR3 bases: TGTGCCAGCAGCCCCGGACGAAGTTGGGAGGAGCAGTACGTC. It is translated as CASSPGRSWEEQYV.

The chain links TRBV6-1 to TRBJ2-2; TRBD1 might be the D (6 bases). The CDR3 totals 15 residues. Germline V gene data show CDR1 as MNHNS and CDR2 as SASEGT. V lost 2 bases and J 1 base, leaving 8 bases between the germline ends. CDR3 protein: CASSEMGQNTGELFF. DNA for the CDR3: TGTGCCAGCAGTGAAATGGGACAGAACACCGGGGAGCTGTTTTTT.